Listed here is a single T cell receptor (beta chain). Random-hexamer reverse transcription was applied to roughly 0.45 to 1 ug RNA. TCRdb itself ran the immunoSEQ multiplex PCR reads through MiXCR, one entry per CDR3 protein. The table has approximately 120,000 distinct CDR3 sequences, around 94% seen once. This CDR3 comprises 13 residues. V lost 4 bases and J 3 bases, leaving 10 bases between the germline ends. Germline V lookup: CDR1 SGHNT, CDR2 YYREEE (reference sequence). This entry belongs to a study of CD8 T cells in Susac syndrome. This sequence joins TRBV5-4 and TRBJ2-5, with D possibly matching TRBD2 (6 bases). The TCR was taken from a human donor in good health. The sample comprised CD4+ T cells from PBMCs. In DNA, the CDR3 is TGTGCCAGCAGCCGGGACTCTGAAGAGACCCAGTACTTC. Translating gives CASSRDSEETQYF.